This is a list of T cell receptor beta chains from one sample in a study of blood T cell repertoires in COVID-19. Sequenced by immunoSEQ multiplex PCR; TCRdb stores in-frame clones only, minus some. The profile shows around 33,000 clones, 60% to 80% of them singletons. Sequenced: peripheral blood. The receptors shown here come from a human donor in a cohort sampled during active COVID-19. The CDR3 runs from the conserved cysteine through the conserved F or W. The D gene is left open where the match is weak. Clone size is shown for a subset of rows, as once, few, many or a class of expanded clone.

j_call v_call d_call clone_size cdr3_nt cdr3_aa
TRBJ2-3 TRBV7-6 TRBD2 few TGTGCCAGCAGTTTTAGCGGGGGGGGAGCAGATACGCAGTATTTT CASSFSGGGADTQYF
TRBJ2-2 TRBV10-3 TRBD2 - TGTGCCATCAGTGAGTCCCTAGCGGGAACCACCGGGGAGCTGTTTTTT CAISESLAGTTGELFF
TRBJ2-7 TRBV7-3 - - TGTGCCAGCAGCCCAAGCGGAAGCTCCTACGAGCAGTACTTC CASSPSGSSYEQYF
TRBJ1-3 TRBV18 TRBD1 - TGTGCCAGCTCACCCAGAGACAGGGTTGGAAACACCATATATTTT CASSPRDRVGNTIYF
TRBJ1-6 TRBV6-5 TRBD1 - TGTGCCAGCGCACCGGGACAGGACTATTCACCCCTCCACTTT CASAPGQDYSPLHF
TRBJ2-2 TRBV18 - - TGTGCCAGCTCAGAAGCGGGTACTTACACCGGGGAGCTGTTTTTT CASSEAGTYTGELFF
TRBJ1-4 TRBV5-6 TRBD1 - TGTGCCAGCAGCCCGACAGGGTTTAATGGAGAACTGTTTTTT CASSPTGFNGELFF
TRBJ2-3 TRBV29-1 - few TGCAGCGTTGCGGAGGCAGGACTAGATACGCAGTATTTT CSVAEAGLDTQYF
TRBJ1-5 TRBV7-8 - few TGTGCCAGCAGCTTAGCGCCCGGGTATAGCAATCAGCCCCAGCATTTT CASSLAPGYSNQPQHF
TRBJ2-3 TRBV5-8 - - TGTGCCAGCAGCTTGGCCAGAACAGATACGCAGTATTTT CASSLARTDTQYF
TRBJ2-6 TRBV24-1 TRBD1 - TGTGCCACCAGTACAGGGGCTGGGGCCAACGTCCTGACTTTC CATSTGAGANVLTF
TRBJ2-3 TRBV10-3 - many TGTGCCATCAGTGATGCGGGGGCACTCTCGAGTACGCAGTATTTT CAISDAGALSSTQYF
TRBJ2-7 TRBV12-3/TRBV12-4 - once TGTGCCAGCAGTTTGACTAGTTTCTCCGAGCAGTACTTC CASSLTSFSEQYF
TRBJ2-2 TRBV11-3 - few TGTGCCAGCAGCTTGGCGGTCGGGGAGCTGTTTTTT CASSLAVGELFF
TRBJ2-6 TRBV3-1/TRBV3-2 TRBD2 - TGTGCCAGCACCCGGGGCGGGAGGGCGTCTGGGGCCAACGTCCTGACTTTC CASTRGGRASGANVLTF
TRBJ1-4 TRBV7-2 TRBD1 - TGTGCCAGCAGCTTAGTTCCGCTAGGGGGCGCGGGAAATGAAAAACTGTTTTTT CASSLVPLGGAGNEKLFF
TRBJ2-1 TRBV9 TRBD2 - TGTGCCAGCAGCCCCCCGGGACTAGCGGGAGGGCCTGGGCAGTTCTTC CASSPPGLAGGPGQFF